Detailed here is one T cell receptor (beta chain). This entry is derived from a study of shared T cell receptors in the human thymus. Per germline, CDR1 LGHNA and CDR2 YSLEER. J gave up 1 base and V 0 bases, and 4 bases lay outside the gene matches. The CDR3 extends over 16 amino acids. The repertoire was sequenced with immunoSEQ multiplex PCR; TCRdb's copy has only in-frame clones and lacks some. The data hold 72,000 or so clones, with roughly 96% observed a single time. The TCR was taken from a human donor. This chain connects TRBV4-3 to TRBJ1-1, with 8 bases that match TRBD1. The sample consisted of thymocytes. In DNA form, the CDR3 reads TGCGCCAGCAGCCAAGAAAGACAGGGGACGAACACTGAAGCTTTCTTT. It yields the protein CASSQERQGTNTEAFF.